This T cell receptor beta chain was sequenced during a study of blood T cell repertoires in COVID-19. The table came from immunoSEQ multiplex PCR; TCRdb's copy has only in-frame clones and leaves some out. This sample carries about 210,000 clones, approximately 78% of them seen once, and the ten largest clones take about 12%. Germline V gene sequence: CDR1 SNHLY, CDR2 FYNNEI. V was trimmed by 1 base and J by 8 bases, leaving 14 bases between them. This CDR3 has 14 amino acids. This clone was observed at least ten times. This chain joins TRBV2 and TRBJ1-2, with D possibly matching TRBD1 (5 bases). The clonotype originates from a woman in her thirties or forties with acute or convalescent COVID-19. Sequenced: peripheral blood. The CDR3 sequence is CASSEVVRVGGYTF. For the CDR3, the DNA is TGTGCCAGCAGTGAAGTCGTCAGGGTCGGCGGCTACACCTTC.